This T cell receptor beta chain emerged from a study of T-cell memory formation after mild COVID-19. Study-wide results and caveats: While clones contracting from day 15 to 85 were balanced between CD4 and CD8, later expanders leaned CD4+. Certain responding clones were present in pre-infection memory, suggesting participation of cross-reactive memory. Contracting CD4+ clones sat mainly in CM and EM; CD8+ in EMRA.

After removal of 10 bases from V and 3 bases from J, the junction contained 11 bases not matched to a gene. Germline CDR1 and CDR2: MNHEY and SVGEGT. CDR3 length: 14 residues. This clonotype was picked up a small number of times. As yet, its antigen is unknown. Employing constant-segment primers, 5'RACE generated TCR alpha and TCR beta cDNA libraries bearing sample barcodes and UMIs. In TCRdb, the 5' RACE reads were re-called with MiXCR into one record per CDR3 protein. The data show about 500,000 distinct CDR3 sequences, about a fifth seen once. V usage is TRBV6-2 or TRBV6-3 and J usage is TRBJ2-7, with 8 bases identical to TRBD1. The source is an adult woman who had mild COVID-19 (a few samples of this study predate the infection). Cell type and time point are not known. The sample consisted of PBMCs or a T cell subset sorted from them (not recorded which). For the CDR3, the DNA is TGTGCCACCCGGGTGTGGACAGGGAACTACGAGCAGTACTTC. Amino acid sequence: CATRVWTGNYEQYF.